The source of this TCR beta chain is a study of follicular helper T cells after annual influenza vaccination (dated by TCRdb to 2017 to 2019). Study-level background: Blood was drawn on days 0, 7 and 28 after each seasonal influenza vaccination. Some subjects were followed across successive annual vaccinations spanning the 2013-2014, 2014-2015 and 2015-2016 seasons to study recall of cTfh clones. Multi-year samples were available for six subjects, with four spanning two vaccination seasons and two spanning three seasons. One week after vaccination, a second recruited cohort of 12 subjects (Table S1) displayed a similar ICOS+CD38+ cTfh response. The 2015 samples were processed right after collection, while the 2013-2014 samples were cryopreserved.

The method was the immunoSEQ multiplex PCR assay. Adaptive Biotechnologies handled the TCRB amplification, library preparation, sequencing and preliminary bioinformatics at Survey level resolution. For TCRB sequencing, genomic DNA from sorted cTfh populations was amplified by multiplex PCR. Per the original workflow: Clonality was calculated in R as 1 minus normalized Shannon entropy, and the Gini index was calculated with the R package ineq. Overlap score was defined as the summed counts of shared sequences divided by the total counts of all sequences in both compared samples. Fisher's exact test, with an assumed theoretical repertoire of 10^7 TCRB sequences, was used to assess the significance of shared clonotypes. Sourced from immuneACCESS, this table was stored by TCRdb with only in-frame sequences that have V and J called. A share of the clones is absent; for the studies checked, an unresolved V gene accounts for under half, and the remainder has no known explanation. That table supplies the V and J calls and clone size; D and trimming were determined from the DNA. The sample contains more than 7,500 clones, around nine tenths of them found a single time. Clones ranked in the top ten supply more than 0.4% of the sample.

This clone was found a few times. This receptor's antigen is unknown. No much larger clone exists at a distance of one base, and base qualities are not known. The meaning of the sample's time point label: 2015-2016 season, pre-vaccination. TCRB sequencing was used to follow sorted CD4 subsets from the blood of adults before and after they were given the seasonal inactivated influenza vaccine (Fluvarix). To be eligible, subjects had to be community-dwelling and could not have received an influenza vaccine during the previous 6 months. Influenza vaccine contraindications, substance abuse, HIV/AIDS, active malignancy, immunomodulatory medication and active illness such as respiratory infection were included among the exclusion criteria. Between about 40 and 100 mL of blood was sampled per time point. Circulating Tfh were defined as non-naive CD4+CXCR5+PD-1+ cells and sorted into ICOS+CD38+ and ICOS-CD38- fractions. Either Ficoll-Paque PLUS or SepMate separation was used to isolate PBMC. Before DNA was extracted, the cell subsets were sorted from PBMC using a BD FACS Aria.

Beyond this particular receptor, the publication reports: A recurrent oligoclonal ICOS+CD38+ cTfh response containing tetramer and AIM influenza-specific clonotypes was recalled by successive annual vaccinations. Productive TCRB sequences were recovered from only about 8.5-20% of analyzed cells, so rare clonotypes could not be sampled. Day 7 ICOS+CD38+ clones were most often found later in ICOS-CD38- cTfh, suggesting that subset may serve as a memory reservoir. ICOS+CD38+ cTfh clonality correlated with the frequency of that population, and its change correlated with the change in circulating plasmablast frequency.

The sequence derives from an adult who received the influenza vaccine. Here the sequenced sample was CXCR5+ CD38- circulating T follicular helper cells from blood, taken on the day of influenza vaccination. The cell subset or site label for this specimen denotes: circulating Tfh, non-naive CD4+CXCR5+PD-1+ (ICOS+CD38+ or ICOS-CD38-).

The nucleotide sequence is given as TGCGCCAGCAGCCAAAGGGGTAGTGAGTCCGGCTACACCTTC. Its translation is CASSQRGSESGYTF. The rearrangement combines TRBV4-1 with TRBJ1-2; TRBD1 is possibly the D segment (5 matching bases). The cysteine opens and the phenylalanine closes a CDR3 of 14 amino acids. Kept here is only the CDR3 DNA, which spans 42 bases and is read in frame from base 1. For CDR1 and CDR2, the germline V gene lists MGHRA and YSYEKL. V and J lose 2 bases and 8 bases, and a span of 15 bases separates them.